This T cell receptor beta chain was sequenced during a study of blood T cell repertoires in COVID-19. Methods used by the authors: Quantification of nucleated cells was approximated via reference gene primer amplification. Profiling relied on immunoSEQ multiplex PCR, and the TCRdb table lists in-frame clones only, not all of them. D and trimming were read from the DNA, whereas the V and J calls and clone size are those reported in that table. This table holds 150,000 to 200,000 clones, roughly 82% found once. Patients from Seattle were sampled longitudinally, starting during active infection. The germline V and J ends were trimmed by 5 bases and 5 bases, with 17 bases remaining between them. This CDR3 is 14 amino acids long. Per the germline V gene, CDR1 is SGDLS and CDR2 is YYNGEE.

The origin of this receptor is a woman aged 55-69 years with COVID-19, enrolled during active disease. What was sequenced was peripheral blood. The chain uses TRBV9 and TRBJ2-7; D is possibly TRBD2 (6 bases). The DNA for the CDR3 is TGTGCCAGCAGTACCGGGAGCCACGTCAACGAGCAGTACTTC. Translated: CASSTGSHVNEQYF.